The T cell receptor (beta chain) under discussion was sequenced for a study of blood T cell repertoires in COVID-19. Profiling relied on immunoSEQ multiplex PCR, and the TCRdb table lists in-frame clones only, not all of them. The data show around 320,000 clones, with under 90% seen just once and 11% held by the top ten. Per germline, CDR1 SGDLS and CDR2 YYNGEE. The CDR3 has 14 amino acids. The V end was cut by 0 bases, the J end by 5 bases, with 11 bases between. Sequences were obtained from peripheral blood. The chain couples TRBV9 to TRBJ2-5; D may be TRBD1 (5 bases). The receptor comes from a woman in her 30s with COVID-19, enrolled during active disease. The CDR3 loop reads CASSVEGRGETQYF. The CDR3 DNA reads as TGTGCCAGCAGCGTAGAGGGAAGGGGCGAGACCCAGTACTTC.